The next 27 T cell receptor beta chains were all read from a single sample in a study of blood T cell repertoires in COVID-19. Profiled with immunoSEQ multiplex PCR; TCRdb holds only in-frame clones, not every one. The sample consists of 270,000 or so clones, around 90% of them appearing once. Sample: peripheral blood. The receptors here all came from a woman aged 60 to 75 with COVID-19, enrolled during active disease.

The CDR3 spells CASSVTGRVWGTEAFF. Here the CDR3 DNA reads TGTGCCAGTAGTGTAACAGGGAGGGTCTGGGGTACTGAAGCTTTCTTT. The chain is built from TRBV19 and TRBJ1-1; tentative D call: TRBD1 (6 bases). Per germline, CDR1 LNHDA and CDR2 SQIVND (reference sequence). V was shortened by 5 bases and J by 5 bases, with 21 bases between the two germline ends. CDR3 length equals 16 residues.

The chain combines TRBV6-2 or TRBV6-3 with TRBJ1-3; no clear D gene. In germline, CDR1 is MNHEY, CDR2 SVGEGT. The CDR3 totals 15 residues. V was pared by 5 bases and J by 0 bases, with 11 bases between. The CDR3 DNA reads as TGTGCCAGCAGTATCTCGACGGGCTCTGGAAACACCATATATTTT. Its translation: CASSISTGSGNTIYF.

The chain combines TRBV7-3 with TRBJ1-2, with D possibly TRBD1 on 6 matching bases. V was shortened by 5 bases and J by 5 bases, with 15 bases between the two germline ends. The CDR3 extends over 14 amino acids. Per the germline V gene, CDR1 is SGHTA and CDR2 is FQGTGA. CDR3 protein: CASSPKQGPYGYTF. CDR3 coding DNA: TGTGCCAGCAGCCCCAAACAGGGTCCTTATGGCTACACCTTC.

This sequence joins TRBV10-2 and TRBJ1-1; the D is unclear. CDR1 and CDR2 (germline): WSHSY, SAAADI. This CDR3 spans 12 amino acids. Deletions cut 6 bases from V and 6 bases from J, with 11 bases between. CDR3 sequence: CASSGPEAEAFF. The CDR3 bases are TGCGCCAGCAGCGGGCCGGAGGCTGAAGCTTTCTTT.

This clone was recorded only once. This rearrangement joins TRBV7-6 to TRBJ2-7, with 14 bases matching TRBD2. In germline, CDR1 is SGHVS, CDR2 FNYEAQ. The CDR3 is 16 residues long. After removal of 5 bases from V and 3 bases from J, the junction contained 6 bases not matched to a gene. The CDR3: CASSAGLAGVLYEQYF. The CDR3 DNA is TGTGCCAGCAGCGCGGGACTAGCGGGGGTCCTCTACGAGCAGTACTTC.

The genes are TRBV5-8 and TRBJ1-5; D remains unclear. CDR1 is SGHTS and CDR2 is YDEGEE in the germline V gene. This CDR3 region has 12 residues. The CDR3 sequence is CAGSYSNQPQHF. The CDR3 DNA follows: TGTGCGGGGAGCTATAGCAATCAGCCCCAGCATTTT.

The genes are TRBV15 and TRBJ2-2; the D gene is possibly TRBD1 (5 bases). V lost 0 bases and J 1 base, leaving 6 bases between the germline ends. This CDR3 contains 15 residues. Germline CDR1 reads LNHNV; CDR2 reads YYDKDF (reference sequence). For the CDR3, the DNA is TGTGCCACCAGCAGAGATCAGGGGAACACCGGGGAGCTGTTTTTT. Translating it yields CATSRDQGNTGELFF. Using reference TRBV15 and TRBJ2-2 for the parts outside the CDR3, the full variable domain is DAMVIQNPRYQVTQFGKPVTLSCSQTLNHNVMYWYQQKSSQAPKLLFHYYDKDFNNEADTPDNFQSRRPNTSFCFLDIRSPGLGDTAMYLCATSRDQGNTGELFFGEGSRLTVL.

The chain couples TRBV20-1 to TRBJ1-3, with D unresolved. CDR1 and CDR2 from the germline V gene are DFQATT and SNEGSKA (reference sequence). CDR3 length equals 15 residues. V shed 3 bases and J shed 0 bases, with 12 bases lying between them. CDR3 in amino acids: CSASKVGNSGNTIYF. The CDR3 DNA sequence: TGCAGTGCTAGTAAGGTGGGCAACTCTGGAAACACCATATATTTT.

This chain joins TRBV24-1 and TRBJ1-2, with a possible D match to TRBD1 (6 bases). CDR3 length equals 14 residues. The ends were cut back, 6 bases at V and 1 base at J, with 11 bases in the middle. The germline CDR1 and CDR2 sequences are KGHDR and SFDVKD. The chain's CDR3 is CATSPGTHNYGYTF. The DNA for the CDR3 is TGTGCCACCAGTCCCGGGACACATAACTATGGCTACACCTTC.

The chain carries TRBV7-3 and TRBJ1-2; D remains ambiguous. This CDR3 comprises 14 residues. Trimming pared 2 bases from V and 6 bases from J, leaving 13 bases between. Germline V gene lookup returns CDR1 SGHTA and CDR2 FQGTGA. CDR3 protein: CASSLAGGGHGYTF. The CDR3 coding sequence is TGTGCCAGCAGCTTAGCAGGCGGCGGGCATGGCTACACCTTC.

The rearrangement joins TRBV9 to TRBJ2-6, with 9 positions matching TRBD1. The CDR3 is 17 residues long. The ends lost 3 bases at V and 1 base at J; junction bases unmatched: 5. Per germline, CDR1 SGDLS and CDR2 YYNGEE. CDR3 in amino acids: CASSGQQGASGANVLTF. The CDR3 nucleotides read TGTGCCAGCAGCGGACAACAGGGGGCATCTGGGGCCAACGTCCTGACTTTC.

CDR3 DNA: TGTGCCAGCAGTGTACAGCTGAACACTGAAGCTTTCTTT. It specifies CASSVQLNTEAFF. The chain has TRBV12-3 or TRBV12-4 and TRBJ1-1, with D unresolved. This CDR3 is built from 13 residues. The V end was cut by 5 bases, the J end by 0 bases, with 7 bases between.

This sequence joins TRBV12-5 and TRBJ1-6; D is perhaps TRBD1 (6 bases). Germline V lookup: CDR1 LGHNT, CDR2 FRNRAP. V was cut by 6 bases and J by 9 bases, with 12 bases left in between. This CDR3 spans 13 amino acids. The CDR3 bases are TGTGCTAGTGGCCGGGGGGGCGGTTCACCCCTCCACTTT. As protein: CASGRGGGSPLHF.

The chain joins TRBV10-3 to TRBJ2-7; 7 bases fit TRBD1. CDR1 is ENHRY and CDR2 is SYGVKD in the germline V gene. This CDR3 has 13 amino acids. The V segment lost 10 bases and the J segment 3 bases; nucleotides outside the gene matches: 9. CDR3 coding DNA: TGTGCCAGCTGGGACAGAGACAACTACGAGCAGTACTTC. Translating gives CASWDRDNYEQYF.

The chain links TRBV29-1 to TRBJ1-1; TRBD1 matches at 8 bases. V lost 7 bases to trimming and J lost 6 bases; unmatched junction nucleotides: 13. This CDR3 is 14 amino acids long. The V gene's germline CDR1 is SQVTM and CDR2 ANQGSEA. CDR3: CSASRGQVVPEAFF. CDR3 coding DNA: TGCAGCGCTTCGCGGGGACAGGTGGTGCCTGAAGCTTTCTTT.

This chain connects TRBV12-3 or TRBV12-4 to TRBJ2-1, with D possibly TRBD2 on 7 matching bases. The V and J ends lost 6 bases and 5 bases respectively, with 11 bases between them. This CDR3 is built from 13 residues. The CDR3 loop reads CASRRGQDNEQFF. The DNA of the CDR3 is TGTGCCAGCAGGCGGGGGCAAGACAATGAGCAGTTCTTC.

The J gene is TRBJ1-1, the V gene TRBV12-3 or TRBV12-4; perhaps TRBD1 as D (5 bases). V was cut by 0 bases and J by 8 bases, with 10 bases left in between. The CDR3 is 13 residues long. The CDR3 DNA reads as TGTGCCAGCAGTTTAGCCGGCGGGGGGGAAGCTTTCTTT. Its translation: CASSLAGGGEAFF.

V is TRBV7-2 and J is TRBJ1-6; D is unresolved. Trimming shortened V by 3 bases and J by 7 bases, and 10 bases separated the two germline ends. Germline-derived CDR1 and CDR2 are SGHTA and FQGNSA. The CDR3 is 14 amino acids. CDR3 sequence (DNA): TGTGCCAGCAGCTTGGGTACGAGGAATTCACCCCTCCACTTT. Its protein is CASSLGTRNSPLHF.

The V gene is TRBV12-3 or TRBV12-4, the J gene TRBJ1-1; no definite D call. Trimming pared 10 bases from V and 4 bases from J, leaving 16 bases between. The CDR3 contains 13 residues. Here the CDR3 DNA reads TGTGCCATCCAAATCGAGGTTCCCACTGAAGCTTTCTTT. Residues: CAIQIEVPTEAFF.

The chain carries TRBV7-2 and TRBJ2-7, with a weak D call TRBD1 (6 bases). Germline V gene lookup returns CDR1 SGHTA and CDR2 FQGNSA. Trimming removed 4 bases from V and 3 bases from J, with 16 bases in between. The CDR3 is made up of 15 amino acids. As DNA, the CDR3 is TGTGCCAGCAGCTCATACCGGGACATAGGCTACGAGCAGTACTTC. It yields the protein CASSSYRDIGYEQYF. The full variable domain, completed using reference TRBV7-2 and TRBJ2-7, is GAGVSQSPSNKVTEKGKDVELRCDPISGHTALYWYRQSLGQGLEFLIYFQGNSAPDKSGLPSDRFSAERTGGSVSTLTIQRTQQEDSAVYLCASSSYRDIGYEQYFGPGTRLTVT.

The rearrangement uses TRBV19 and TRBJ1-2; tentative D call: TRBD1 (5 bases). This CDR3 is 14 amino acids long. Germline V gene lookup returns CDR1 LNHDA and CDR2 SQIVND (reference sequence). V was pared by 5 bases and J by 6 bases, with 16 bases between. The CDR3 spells CASSPGRAHHGYTF. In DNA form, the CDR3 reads TGTGCCAGTAGTCCAGGCAGGGCCCACCATGGCTACACCTTC.

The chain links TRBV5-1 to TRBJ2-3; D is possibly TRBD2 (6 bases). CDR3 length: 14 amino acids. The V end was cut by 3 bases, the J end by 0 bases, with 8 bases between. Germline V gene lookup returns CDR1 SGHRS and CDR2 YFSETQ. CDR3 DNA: TGCGCCAGCAGCTCCGGGGGAAGCACAGATACGCAGTATTTT. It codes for CASSSGGSTDTQYF.

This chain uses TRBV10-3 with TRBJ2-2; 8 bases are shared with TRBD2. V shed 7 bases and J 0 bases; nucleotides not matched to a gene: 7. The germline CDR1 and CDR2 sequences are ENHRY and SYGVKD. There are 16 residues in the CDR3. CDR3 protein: CAITKRAGANTGELFF. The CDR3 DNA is TGTGCCATCACCAAGAGAGCGGGGGCGAACACCGGGGAGCTGTTTTTT.

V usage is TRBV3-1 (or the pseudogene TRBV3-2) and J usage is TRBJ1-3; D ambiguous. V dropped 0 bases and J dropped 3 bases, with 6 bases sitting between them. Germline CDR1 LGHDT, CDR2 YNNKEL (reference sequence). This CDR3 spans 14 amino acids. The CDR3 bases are TGTGCCAGCAGCCAAGATTTCAGTGGAAACACCATATATTTT. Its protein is CASSQDFSGNTIYF.

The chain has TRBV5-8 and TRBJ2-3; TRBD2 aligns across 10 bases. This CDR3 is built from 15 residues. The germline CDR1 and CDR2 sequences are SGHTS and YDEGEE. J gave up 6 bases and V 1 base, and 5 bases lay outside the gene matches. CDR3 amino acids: CASSLKRGGADTQYF. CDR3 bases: TGTGCCAGCAGCTTGAAGCGGGGGGGCGCGGATACGCAGTATTTT.

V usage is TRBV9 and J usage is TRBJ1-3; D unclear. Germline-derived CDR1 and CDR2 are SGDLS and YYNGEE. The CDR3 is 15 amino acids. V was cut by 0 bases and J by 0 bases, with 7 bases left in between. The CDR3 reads CASSVGMSSGNTIYF. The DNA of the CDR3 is TGTGCCAGCAGCGTAGGAATGAGCTCTGGAAACACCATATATTTT.

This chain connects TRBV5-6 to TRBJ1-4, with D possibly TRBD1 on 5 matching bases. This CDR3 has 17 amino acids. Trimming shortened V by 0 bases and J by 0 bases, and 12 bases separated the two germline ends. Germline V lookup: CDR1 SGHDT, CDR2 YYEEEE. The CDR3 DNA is TGTGCCAGCAGCTTGGAGGCCGGGGGAACAACTAATGAAAAACTGTTTTTT. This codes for CASSLEAGGTTNEKLFF.